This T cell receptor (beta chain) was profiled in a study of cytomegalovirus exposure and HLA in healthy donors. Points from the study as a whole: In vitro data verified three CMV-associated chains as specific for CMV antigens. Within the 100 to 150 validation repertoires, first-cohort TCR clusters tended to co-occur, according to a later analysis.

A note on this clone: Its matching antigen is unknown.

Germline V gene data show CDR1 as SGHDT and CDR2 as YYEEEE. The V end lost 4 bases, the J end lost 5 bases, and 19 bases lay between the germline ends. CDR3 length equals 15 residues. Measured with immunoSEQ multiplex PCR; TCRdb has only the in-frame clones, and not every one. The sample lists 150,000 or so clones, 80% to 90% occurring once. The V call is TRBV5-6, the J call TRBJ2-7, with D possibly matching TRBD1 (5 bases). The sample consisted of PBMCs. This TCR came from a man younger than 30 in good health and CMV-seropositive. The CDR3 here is CASSPAGRSGHEQYF. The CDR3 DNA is TGTGCCAGCAGCCCGGCCGGACGGTCAGGGCACGAGCAGTACTTC.